Below, 25 T cell receptor beta chains from the same sample are listed, as sequenced in a study of OX40 agonist ivuxolimab in advanced cancers. TCRdb's table, derived via immunoSEQ multiplex PCR, lists solely in-frame clones and lacks some. The sample includes 15,000 to 20,000 clones, roughly 85% of them seen just once. Sequencing used CD4+ or CD8+ T cells sorted from blood, obtained in a trial of the OX40 agonist ivuxolimab. Receptors were obtained from an adult with an advanced solid tumor such as melanoma, head and neck, liver or kidney cancer.

The J gene is TRBJ2-7, the V gene TRBV5-1; D gene ambiguous. The CDR3 runs 15 residues. With 0 bases removed from V and 3 bases from J, the gap between germline ends came to 13 bases. Germline V CDR1 and CDR2: SGHRS, YFSETQ. The CDR3 region is CASSLELSLDYEQYF. The CDR3 DNA reads TGCGCCAGCAGCTTGGAACTCTCACTCGACTACGAGCAGTACTTC. The full variable domain, in which reference TRBV5-1 and TRBJ2-7 provide the parts outside the CDR3, is KAGVTQTPRYLIKTRGQQVTLSCSPISGHRSVSWYQQTPGQGLQFLFEYFSETQRNKGNFPGRFSGRQFSNSRSEMNVSTLELGDSALYLCASSLELSLDYEQYFGPGTRLTVT.

The chain couples TRBV6-6 to TRBJ1-5; D gene unclear. Germline CDR1 MNHNY, CDR2 SVGAGI (reference sequence). Trimming stripped 8 bases from V and 7 bases from J, with 12 bases between. This CDR3 region has 12 residues. The CDR3 DNA follows: TGTGCCAGCGGGCCCACCCCGCAGCCCCAGCATTTT. Encoded protein: CASGPTPQPQHF.

This clone was seen a handful of times. CDR3: CATAGDPTTDTQYF. The CDR3 bases are TGTGCCACCGCAGGGGACCCCACCACAGATACGCAGTATTTT. The chain employs TRBV6-4 and TRBJ2-3; weak D call: TRBD1 (6 bases). CDR1 is MRHNA and CDR2 is SNTAGT in the germline V gene. The V and J ends lost 10 bases and 2 bases respectively, with 16 bases between them. This CDR3 spans 14 amino acids.

This clone was observed at least ten times. This chain joins TRBV27 and TRBJ2-2, with 10 bases fitting TRBD1. V was clipped by 7 bases and J by 1 base; unmatched bases: 3. The CDR3 runs to 15 residues. Germline loops: CDR1 MNHEY, CDR2 SMNVEV (reference sequence). This CDR3 reads CASTGQGMNTGELFF. The CDR3 nucleotides read TGTGCCAGCACGGGACAGGGGATGAACACCGGGGAGCTGTTTTTT.

A single count supports this clone. The genes are TRBV4-1 and TRBJ1-1, with D perhaps matching TRBD1 (5 bases). The CDR3 has 16 amino acids. V dropped 2 bases and J dropped 2 bases, with 15 bases sitting between them. CDR1 and CDR2 (germline): MGHRA, YSYEKL. Written as DNA, the CDR3 is TGCGCCAGCAGCCAACGCTCTGGGGACCTAAACACTGAAGCTTTCTTT. Translating it yields CASSQRSGDLNTEAFF.

Concerning this clone itself: The junction does not match germline at one end; this may be a read error. The chain joins TRBV6-4 to TRBJ1-5; no definite D call. This CDR3 is built from 13 residues. The germline CDR1 and CDR2 sequences are MRHNA and SNTAGT. This CDR3 is CASSYSQHGPQHF. The CDR3 DNA reads as TGTGCCAGCAGTTACTCGCAGCACGGGCCCCAGCATTTT.

This chain uses TRBV6-4 with TRBJ2-2; possibly TRBD1 or TRBD2 for D (6 bases each). The CDR3 sequence is 14 residues long. Between the trimmed V and J ends, which lost 7 bases and 5 bases, there was a span of 14 bases. The germline V gene encodes CDR1 MRHNA and CDR2 SNTAGT. CDR3 protein: CASKSGASTGELFF. The CDR3 bases are TGTGCCAGCAAATCGGGGGCGAGTACCGGGGAGCTGTTTTTT.

The gene calls are TRBV7-8 and TRBJ2-7, with D possibly called TRBD1 or TRBD2 (6 bases each). Trimming left V 5 bases short and J 2 bases short, with 22 bases between. The CDR3 length is 17 residues. Looked up from germline, CDR1 is SGHVS and CDR2 is FQNEAQ. The CDR3 DNA reads as TGTGCCAGCAGCGGGGAGGAGGGGGAAGGGCGGGCCTACGAGCAGTACTTC. It specifies CASSGEEGEGRAYEQYF.

J is TRBJ1-1 and V is TRBV7-9; no definite D call. This CDR3 is 14 amino acids long. The V gene's germline CDR1 is SEHNR and CDR2 FQNEAQ (reference sequence). Deletions cut 1 base from V and 1 base from J, with 7 bases between. The CDR3 loop reads CASSLVAGNTEAFF. The CDR3 bases are TGTGCCAGCAGCTTAGTGGCGGGGAACACTGAAGCTTTCTTT.

The V call is TRBV5-1, the J call TRBJ2-2; the match to TRBD2 covers 10 bases. From germline, CDR1 is SGHRS and CDR2 YFSETQ. The CDR3 consists of 15 residues. V gave up 3 bases and J gave up 3 bases; unmatched junction bases: 2. The CDR3 loop reads CASSWTSGHTGELFF. The CDR3 coding sequence is TGCGCCAGCAGCTGGACTAGCGGCCACACCGGGGAGCTGTTTTTT.

This rearrangement joins TRBV6-1 to TRBJ2-3; 9 positions agree with TRBD1. V trimming: 2 bases; J trimming: 1 base; junction bases outside the gene matches: 16. This CDR3 spans 20 amino acids. Germline CDR1 reads MNHNS; CDR2 reads SASEGT. The CDR3 sequence: CASSEKTGTGIFSGTDTQYF. CDR3 in DNA: TGTGCCAGCAGTGAAAAGACAGGGACAGGGATTTTTTCAGGCACAGATACGCAGTATTTT.

The rearrangement uses TRBV7-3 and TRBJ1-2; 7 nucleotides agree with TRBD1. The V and J ends lost 4 bases and 6 bases, in that order; junction bases with no gene match: 5. Germline CDR1 and CDR2: SGHTA and FQGTGA. This CDR3 is built from 13 residues. CDR3 in DNA: TGTGCCAGCAGCTCAACTACAGGGGATGGCTACACCTTC. It specifies CASSSTTGDGYTF.

This clone was seen only a few times. The rearrangement links TRBV6-1 to TRBJ1-5; D unresolved. Germline lookup yields CDR1 MNHNS and CDR2 SASEGT. Trimming pared 4 bases from V and 0 bases from J, leaving 16 bases between. The CDR3 loop spans 17 amino acids. The CDR3 sequence is CASSGAGTVYSNQPQHF. In DNA form, the CDR3 reads TGTGCCAGCAGTGGAGCGGGAACAGTTTATAGCAATCAGCCCCAGCATTTT.

This chain links TRBV27 with TRBJ2-5; TRBD2 matches 10 bases. This CDR3 spans 17 amino acids. J was trimmed by 5 bases and V by 5 bases; bases with no gene match: 14. CDR1 is MNHEY and CDR2 is SMNVEV in the germline V gene (reference sequence). The CDR3 region has the DNA TGTGCCAGCAGTGGGGCTAGCGGGAGAATCGCTGGGGAGACCCAGTACTTC. Translated, it gives CASSGASGRIAGETQYF.

The genes are TRBV27 and TRBJ2-1; TRBD1 might be the D (5 bases). Trimming stripped 0 bases from V and 5 bases from J, with 5 bases between. Germline V CDR1 and CDR2: MNHEY, SMNVEV (reference sequence). CDR3 size: 13 residues. The chain's CDR3 is CASSLSGDNEQFF. CDR3 DNA sequence: TGTGCCAGCAGTTTATCAGGGGACAATGAGCAGTTCTTC.

This chain uses TRBV10-3 with TRBJ2-1, with 9 bases aligning to TRBD2. The germline gives CDR1 ENHRY, CDR2 SYGVKD. V lost 8 bases and J lost 5; bases outside the gene matches: 10. The CDR3 extends over 15 amino acids. The CDR3 DNA follows: TGTGCCATCGGTTTAGCGGGAGTGGGCGACAATGAGCAGTTCTTC. Amino acids: CAIGLAGVGDNEQFF.

The rearrangement uses TRBV4-1 and TRBJ2-7; 10 positions agree with TRBD1. CDR3 length: 15 residues. Looked up from germline, CDR1 is MGHRA and CDR2 is YSYEKL. Trimming removed 4 bases from V and 6 bases from J; junction bases left unmatched: 9. The CDR3 protein is CASSPWGQGSFEQYF. The CDR3 bases are TGCGCCAGCAGCCCGTGGGGACAGGGGTCTTTCGAGCAGTACTTC.

The genes are TRBV5-5 and TRBJ2-7; 10 nucleotides line up with TRBD2. The germline gives CDR1 SGHKS, CDR2 YYEKEE (reference sequence). This CDR3 is built from 14 residues. The junction had 2 bases not matched to a gene; V was cut back by 1 base and J by 4 bases. CDR3 nucleotides: TGTGCCAGCAGCTTGTCTAGCGGGAGTTACGAGCAGTACTTC. Protein sequence: CASSLSSGSYEQYF.

The genes are TRBV19 and TRBJ1-5; D unresolved. V was cut by 5 bases and J by 0 bases, with 20 bases left in between. Germline CDR1 reads LNHDA; CDR2 reads SQIVND (reference sequence). This CDR3 is built from 18 residues. The CDR3 coding sequence is TGTGCCAGTAGTTTCGGGGAAGGGTATATATATAGCAATCAGCCCCAGCATTTT. Its translation: CASSFGEGYIYSNQPQHF.

The rearrangement links TRBV6-5 to TRBJ2-1, with D unresolved. Trimming pared 4 bases from V and 10 bases from J, leaving 14 bases between. CDR3 length equals 13 residues. CDR1 and CDR2 (germline): MNHEY, SVGAGI. CDR3 sequence: CASSFGSEGEQFF. DNA of the CDR3: TGTGCCAGCAGTTTCGGGTCGGAAGGGGAGCAGTTCTTC.

This sequence joins TRBV15 and TRBJ2-1; D remains ambiguous. This CDR3 region has 16 residues. CDR1 LNHNV and CDR2 YYDKDF come from the germline V gene (reference sequence). V lost 2 bases and J 0 bases, leaving 11 bases between the germline ends. The CDR3 bases are TGTGCCACCAGCAGAAGTACTCCAAGCTCCTACAATGAGCAGTTCTTC. It encodes CATSRSTPSSYNEQFF.

The J gene is TRBJ2-1, the V gene TRBV7-9; TRBD2 agrees at 12 bases. Germline assignment: CDR1 SEHNR and CDR2 FQNEAQ (reference sequence). This CDR3 is built from 16 residues. The junction had 10 bases not matched to a gene; V was cut back by 6 bases and J by 7 bases. As DNA, the CDR3 is TGTGCCAGCAGTCCGACTAGCGGGAGCTTAAAAAATGAGCAGTTCTTC. Encoded protein: CASSPTSGSLKNEQFF. Variable domain in full (rest from reference TRBV7-9 and TRBJ2-1): DTGVSQNPRHKITKRGQNVTFRCDPISEHNRLYWYRQTLGQGPEFLTYFQNEAQLEKSRLLSDRFSAERPKGSFSTLEIQRTEQGDSAMYLCASSPTSGSLKNEQFFGPGTRLTVL.

The rearrangement joins TRBV6-6 to TRBJ1-1, with 7 bases lining up with TRBD1. CDR1 MNHNY and CDR2 SVGAGI come from the germline V gene (reference sequence). CDR3 length: 12 amino acids. The V gene end was trimmed by 8 bases and the J gene end by 5 bases; junction bases not matched to a gene: 5. CDR3 residues: CASPGGRTEAFF. CDR3 nucleotides: TGTGCCAGCCCAGGGGGTAGAACTGAAGCTTTCTTT.

This sequence joins TRBV4-1 and TRBJ2-7; TRBD2 agrees at 9 bases. The CDR3 length is 15 residues. Germline loops: CDR1 MGHRA, CDR2 YSYEKL. Unmatched junction bases numbered 5, after V lost 1 base and J lost 4 bases. Here the CDR3 DNA reads TGCGCCAGCAGCCAAGTGGGGGCGGGGGGGTACGAGCAGTACTTC. Translation gives CASSQVGAGGYEQYF.

With regard to this clone: Other DNA sequences of this sample code for an identical CDR3. The chain has TRBV14 and TRBJ2-6; D may correspond to TRBD1 or TRBD2 (5 bases each). Germline loops: CDR1 SGHDN, CDR2 FVKESK. The V end lost 4 bases, the J end lost 4 bases, and 11 bases lay between the germline ends. The CDR3 totals 15 residues. The CDR3 DNA reads TGTGCCAGCAGCCGTATGGGGACCGGGGCCAACGTCCTGACTTTC. As protein: CASSRMGTGANVLTF.